This TCR beta chain was identified during a study of blood T cell repertoires in COVID-19. The CDR3 has 16 residues. Germline V gene data show CDR1 as SGHDT and CDR2 as YYEEEE. Trimming removed 1 base from V and 7 bases from J, with 17 bases in between. Per the original data handling: Estimates of nucleated cell counts were drawn from the amplification of reference gene primers. The repertoire was sequenced with immunoSEQ multiplex PCR; TCRdb's copy has only in-frame clones and lacks some. V and J calls plus clone size are reproduced from that table; the DNA served to infer D and trimming. This table holds about 97,000 clones, nearly 90% found once.

This clonotype originated in a man aged 45-65 years with active COVID-19. Input material: peripheral blood. J is TRBJ1-4 and V is TRBV5-6, with TRBD1 as a possible D gene (6 bases). The CDR3 DNA sequence: TGTGCCAGCAGCTTGCGTTGGGGTTCAGGGGTTGAAAAACTGTTTTTT. This sequence encodes CASSLRWGSGVEKLFF.